This T cell receptor (beta chain) was found in a study of beta chain features in type 1 diabetes. The sequenced template was cDNA made from the entire isolated RNA. Naive, central memory and regulatory T cell samples averaged around 3.9 million immunoSEQ reads each. Measured with immunoSEQ multiplex PCR; TCRdb has only the in-frame clones, and not every one. The sample consists of 970,000 or so clones, 15% to 20% of them appearing once. A note on this clone: Antigen unknown.

Findings of the study overall: Across patients, naive, central memory and Treg TCRB repertoires exhibited apparently greater similarity than was observed across healthy donors. TCRB rearrangement may or may not be influenced by HLA type; here this remained unresolved.

This receptor was taken from a young woman in good health. The material sequenced was naive CD4+ T cells from blood.

Here the CDR3 reads CASRTTGQKAYGYTF. The CDR3 DNA reads TGTGCCAGCAGAACTACAGGGCAAAAGGCCTATGGCTACACCTTC. The chain carries TRBV28 and TRBJ1-2; D is possibly TRBD1 (6 bases). The CDR3 runs to 15 residues. Germline V gene lookup returns CDR1 MDHEN and CDR2 SYDVKM. The germline V and J ends were trimmed by 6 bases and 4 bases, with 18 bases remaining between them.